The rows below give T cell receptor beta chains drawn from one sample of a study of blood T cell repertoires in COVID-19. Here immunoSEQ multiplex PCR was the method, and the copy in TCRdb shows in-frame clones only, minus some. The sample consists of 150,000 to 200,000 clones, roughly 91% of them appearing once. The specimen sequenced was peripheral blood. Receptors originate from a middle-aged man with active or convalescent COVID-19. CDR3s include the opening cysteine and the closing phenylalanine or tryptophan. D genes are given only for firm matches. A row's size may be missing; if present it is once, few, many or a size class.

NA,TRBJ1-2,TRBV6-2/TRBV6-3,NA,TGTGCCAGCAGTACCCCCCGCCGGACAGACGCCTTC,CASSTPRRTDAF
NA,TRBJ1-2,TRBV5-4,NA,TGTGCCAGCAGCCCGTCGTTGGGGGGGGCGATAGGCTACACCTTC,CASSPSLGGAIGYTF
TRBD1,TRBJ1-4,TRBV25-1,NA,TGTGCCAGCAGTGATACCCGGACAGGGCATGAAAAACTGTTTTTT,CASSDTRTGHEKLFF
NA,TRBJ2-3,TRBV30,NA,TGTGCCTGGAGTCAACTCCCAGGGAGCACAGATACGCAGTATTTT,CAWSQLPGSTDTQYF
NA,TRBJ1-5,TRBV2,few,TGTGCCAGCACCCGGGACATTAGCAATCAGCCCCAGCATTTT,CASTRDISNQPQHF
TRBD1,TRBJ2-7,TRBV7-9,NA,TGTGCCAGCAGCTTTCGGACGGGGACAGGGGGTATGGAGCAGTACTTC,CASSFRTGTGGMEQYF
NA,TRBJ1-2,TRBV6-1,NA,TGTGCCAGCAGTGAGGGCAGGTCTAACTATGGCTACACCTTC,CASSEGRSNYGYTF
TRBD2,TRBJ2-7,TRBV19,NA,TGTGCCAGTAGTATTGGACTAGCGGGATCCCTCTCCTACGAGCAGTACTTC,CASSIGLAGSLSYEQYF
TRBD1,TRBJ2-1,TRBV18,NA,TGTGCCAGCTCACCGCCCGGGACAGTATACAATGAGCAGTTCTTC,CASSPPGTVYNEQFF
TRBD1,TRBJ1-2,TRBV10-3,NA,TGTGCCGGCAGGGGGCGAGACTATGGCTACACCTTC,CAGRGRDYGYTF
TRBD2,TRBJ2-1,TRBV9,NA,TGTGCCAGCGATGGGACTAGCGGGAGGGCTGGCGAGCAGTTCTTC,CASDGTSGRAGEQFF
NA,TRBJ2-2,TRBV6-5,NA,TGTGCCAGCAGTTACTCAAGGCGCCGGGGCACCGGGGAGCTGTTTTTT,CASSYSRRRGTGELFF
TRBD1,TRBJ1-2,TRBV11-2,few,TGTGCCAGCAGCCCCATGACAGGGGGACCTTTCTATGGCTACACCTTC,CASSPMTGGPFYGYTF
NA,TRBJ1-1,TRBV5-1,NA,TGCGCCAGCAGCTCACCGACAGGCCCCCTAATGAACACTGAAGCTTTCTTT,CASSSPTGPLMNTEAFF
NA,TRBJ1-2,TRBV28,NA,TGTGCCAGCAGTTTCCGACAGATAACAGGCTACACCTTC,CASSFRQITGYTF
NA,TRBJ1-2,TRBV27,few,TGTGCCAGCAGTTCGGGACTATATGGCTACACCTTC,CASSSGLYGYTF
NA,TRBJ2-3,TRBV14,NA,TGTGCCAGCAGCCAAGCCCAGGGAATCGATACGCAGTATTTT,CASSQAQGIDTQYF
NA,TRBJ1-3,TRBV3-1/TRBV3-2,NA,TGTGCCAGCCCGGAGGCCTTTCCCCCGGGGTTCGGCTCTGGAAACACCATATATTTT,CASPEAFPPGFGSGNTIYF
NA,TRBJ1-3,TRBV5-8,NA,TGTGCCAGCAGCGACTTGAGCTCTGGAAACACCATATATTTT,CASSDLSSGNTIYF
NA,TRBJ2-1,TRBV5-1,NA,TGCGCCAGCAGCGAGATAGCATCCTACAATGAGCAGTTCTTC,CASSEIASYNEQFF
NA,TRBJ1-3,TRBV19,once,TGTGCCAGTAGTTCGCGCCCTAGACAGATCTCTGGAAACACCATATATTTT,CASSSRPRQISGNTIYF
NA,TRBJ1-2,TRBV28,NA,TGTGCCAGCAGTTCAACTAGCGGGACTAACTATGGCTACACCTTC,CASSSTSGTNYGYTF
NA,TRBJ1-5,TRBV7-9,NA,TGTGCCAGCAGCTTAGCCGGCAGCGGCAATCAGCCCCAGCATTTT,CASSLAGSGNQPQHF
NA,TRBJ1-3,TRBV5-6,NA,TGTGCCAGCAGCTTGTACAGGGTCTCTGGAAACACCATATATTTT,CASSLYRVSGNTIYF
NA,TRBJ2-7,TRBV5-1,NA,TGCGCCAGCAGTCCGGGGGAATACACCTCCTACGAGCAGTACTTC,CASSPGEYTSYEQYF
NA,TRBJ1-1,TRBV6-4,NA,TGTGCCAGCAGTGCCCAACCCGGACAGAAGAACACTGAAGCTTTCTTT,CASSAQPGQKNTEAFF
NA,TRBJ1-2,TRBV5-1,NA,TGCGCCAGCAGCTTGGCCGCGGGTGATTCCTATGGCTACACCTTC,CASSLAAGDSYGYTF
NA,TRBJ2-7,TRBV27,few,TGTGCCAGCAGTTCGACATTCGGACTCGAGTACGAGCAGTACTTC,CASSSTFGLEYEQYF